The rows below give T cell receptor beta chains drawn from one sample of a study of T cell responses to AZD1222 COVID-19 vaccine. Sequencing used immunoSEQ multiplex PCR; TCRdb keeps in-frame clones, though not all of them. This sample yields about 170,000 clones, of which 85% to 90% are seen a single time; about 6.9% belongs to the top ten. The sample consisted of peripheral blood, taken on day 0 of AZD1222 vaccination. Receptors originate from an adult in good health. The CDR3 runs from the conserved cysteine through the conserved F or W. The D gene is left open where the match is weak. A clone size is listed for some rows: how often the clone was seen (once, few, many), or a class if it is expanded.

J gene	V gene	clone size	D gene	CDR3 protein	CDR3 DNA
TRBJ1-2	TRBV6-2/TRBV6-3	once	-	CASSINYGYTF	TGTGCCAGCAGTATCAACTATGGCTACACCTTC
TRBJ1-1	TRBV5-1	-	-	CASRPDVNTEAFF	TGCGCCAGCAGACCTGACGTGAACACTGAAGCTTTCTTT
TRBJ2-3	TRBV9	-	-	CASSPSTDTQYF	TGTGCCAGCAGCCCAAGCACGGATACGCAGTATTTT
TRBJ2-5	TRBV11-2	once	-	CASSLGIRDSIPLYF	TGTGCCAGCAGCTTAGGGATCCGGGACTCCATCCCTCTGTACTTC
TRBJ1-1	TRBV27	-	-	CASSLRGRGDTEAFF	TGTGCCAGCAGTTTGCGGGGGCGAGGTGACACTGAAGCTTTCTTT
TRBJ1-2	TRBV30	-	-	CAWSVGFNYGYTF	TGTGCCTGGAGTGTAGGGTTTAACTATGGCTACACCTTC
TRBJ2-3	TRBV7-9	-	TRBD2	CASSSTSGYTDTQYF	TGTGCCAGCAGCTCCACTAGCGGGTACACAGATACGCAGTATTTT
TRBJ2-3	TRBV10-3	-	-	CAISGDLAGDTQYF	TGTGCCATCAGTGGGGACCTCGCCGGAGATACGCAGTATTTT
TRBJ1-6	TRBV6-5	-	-	CASTIRGGKNSPLHF	TGTGCCAGCACTATCCGGGGGGGGAAGAATTCACCCCTCCACTTT
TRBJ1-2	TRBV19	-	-	CASSTGKGDKYGYTF	TGTGCCAGTAGTACCGGGAAAGGGGATAAGTATGGCTACACCTTC
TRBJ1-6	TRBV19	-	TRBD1	CASSIRGRNSPLHF	TGTGCCAGTAGTATTAGGGGGCGGAATTCACCCCTCCACTTT
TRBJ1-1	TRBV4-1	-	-	CASSQVDGTTKAFF	TGCGCCAGCAGCCAAGTTGACGGGACAACTAAAGCTTTCTTT
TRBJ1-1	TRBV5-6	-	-	CASSFSDNEAFF	TGTGCCAGCAGCTTTTCGGACAATGAAGCTTTCTTT
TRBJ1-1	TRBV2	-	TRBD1	CASSAGQLNTEAFF	TGTGCCAGCAGTGCGGGACAGCTGAACACTGAAGCTTTCTTT
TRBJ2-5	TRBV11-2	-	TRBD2	CASSRTTSGGGTQYF	TGTGCCAGCAGTCGGACGACTAGCGGGGGTGGGACCCAGTACTTC
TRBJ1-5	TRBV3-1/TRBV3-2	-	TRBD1	CASSLGTGDQPQHF	TGTGCCAGCAGCCTCGGGACAGGGGATCAGCCCCAGCATTTT
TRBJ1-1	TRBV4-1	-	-	CASSQEKRGSVGTEAFF	TGCGCCAGCAGCCAAGAAAAAAGGGGGTCCGTGGGCACTGAAGCTTTCTTT
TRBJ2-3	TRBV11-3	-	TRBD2	CASSLGGRGATDTQYF	TGTGCCAGCAGCTTAGGCGGGCGGGGGGCCACAGATACGCAGTATTTT
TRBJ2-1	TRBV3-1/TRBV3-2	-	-	CASSQDYSYNEQFF	TGTGCCAGCAGCCAAGATTACTCCTACAATGAGCAGTTCTTC
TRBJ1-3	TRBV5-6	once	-	CASSFQSSGNTIYF	TGTGCCAGCAGCTTTCAATCCTCTGGAAACACCATATATTTT
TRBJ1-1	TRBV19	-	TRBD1	CASTPDRDNTEAFF	TGTGCCAGTACCCCGGACAGGGATAACACTGAAGCTTTCTTT
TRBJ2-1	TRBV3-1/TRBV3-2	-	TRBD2	CASTSLAGGHNEQFF	TGTGCCAGCACCTCACTAGCGGGGGGGCACAATGAGCAGTTCTTC
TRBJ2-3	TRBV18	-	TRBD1	CASSAGTAESDTQYF	TGTGCCAGCTCCGCCGGGACAGCAGAATCAGATACGCAGTATTTT
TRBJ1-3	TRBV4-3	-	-	CGRVETSGNTIYF	TGCGGCCGAGTAGAGACCTCTGGAAACACCATATATTTT